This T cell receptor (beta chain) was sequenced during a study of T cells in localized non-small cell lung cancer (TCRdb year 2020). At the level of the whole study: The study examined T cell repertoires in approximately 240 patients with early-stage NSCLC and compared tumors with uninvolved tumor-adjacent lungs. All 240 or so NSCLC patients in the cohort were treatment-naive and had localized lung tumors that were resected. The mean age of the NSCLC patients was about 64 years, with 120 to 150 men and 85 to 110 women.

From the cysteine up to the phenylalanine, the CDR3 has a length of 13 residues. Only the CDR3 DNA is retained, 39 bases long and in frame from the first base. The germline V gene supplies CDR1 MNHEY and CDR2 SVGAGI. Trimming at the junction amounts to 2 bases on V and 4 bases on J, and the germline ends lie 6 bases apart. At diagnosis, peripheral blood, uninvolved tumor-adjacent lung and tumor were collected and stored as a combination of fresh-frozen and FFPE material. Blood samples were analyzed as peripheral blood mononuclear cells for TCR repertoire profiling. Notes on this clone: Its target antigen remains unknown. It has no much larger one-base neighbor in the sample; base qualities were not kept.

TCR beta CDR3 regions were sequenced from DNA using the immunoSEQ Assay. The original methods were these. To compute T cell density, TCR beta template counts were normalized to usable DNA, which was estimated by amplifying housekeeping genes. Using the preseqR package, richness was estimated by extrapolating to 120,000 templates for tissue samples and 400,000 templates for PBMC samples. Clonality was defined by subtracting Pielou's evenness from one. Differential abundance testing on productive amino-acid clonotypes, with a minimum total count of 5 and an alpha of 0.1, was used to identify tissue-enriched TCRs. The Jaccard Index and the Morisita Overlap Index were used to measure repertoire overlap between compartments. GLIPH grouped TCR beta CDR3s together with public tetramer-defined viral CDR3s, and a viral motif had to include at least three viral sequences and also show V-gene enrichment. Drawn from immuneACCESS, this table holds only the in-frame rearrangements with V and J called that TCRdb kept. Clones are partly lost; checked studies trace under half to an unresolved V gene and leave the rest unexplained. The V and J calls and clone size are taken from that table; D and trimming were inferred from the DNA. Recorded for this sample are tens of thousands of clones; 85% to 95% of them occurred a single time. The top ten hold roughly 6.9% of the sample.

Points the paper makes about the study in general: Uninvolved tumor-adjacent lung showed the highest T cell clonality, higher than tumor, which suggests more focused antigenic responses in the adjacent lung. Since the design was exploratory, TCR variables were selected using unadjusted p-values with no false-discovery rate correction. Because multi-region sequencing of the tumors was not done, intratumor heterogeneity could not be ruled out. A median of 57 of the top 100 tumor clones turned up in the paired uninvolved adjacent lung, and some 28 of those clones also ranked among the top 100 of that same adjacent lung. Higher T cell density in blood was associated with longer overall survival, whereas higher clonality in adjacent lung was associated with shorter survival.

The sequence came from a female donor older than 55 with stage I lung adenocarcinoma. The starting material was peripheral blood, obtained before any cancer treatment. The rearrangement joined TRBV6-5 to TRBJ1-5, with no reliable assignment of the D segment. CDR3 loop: CASSYRPNQPQHF. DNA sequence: TGTGCCAGCAGTTACCGACCTAATCAGCCCCAGCATTTT.